This T cell receptor beta chain came from a study of blood T cell repertoires in COVID-19. Study background: Samples came from the United States, Italy and Spain, spanning acute and convalescent COVID-19. T cells, B-cell-depleted T cells, or PBMCs provided the cDNA or gDNA that served as material.

Authors' methods: Estimation of nucleated cell counts relied on the amplification of reference gene primers. Only in-frame clones appear in the TCRdb table, and some are missing; sequencing was by immunoSEQ multiplex PCR. For V, J and clone size, that table is used; D and trimming come from the DNA. The data contain roughly 63,000 clones, 70% to 80% of them seen just once; the ten biggest clones take up 9.7%. This clone was counted only a few times. What was sequenced was peripheral blood. The source is a human donor in a cohort sampled during active COVID-19.

CDR3 sequence: CASSRVGGAGTDTQYF. In nucleotides, the CDR3 is TGTGCCAGTAGTAGAGTCGGGGGGGCGGGCACAGATACGCAGTATTTT. This rearrangement joins TRBV19 to TRBJ2-3; TRBD2 matches 8 bases. Losses at the gene ends were 4 bases for V and 1 base for J; bases not matched to a gene: 7. Per germline, CDR1 LNHDA and CDR2 SQIVND (reference sequence). This CDR3 is built from 16 residues.